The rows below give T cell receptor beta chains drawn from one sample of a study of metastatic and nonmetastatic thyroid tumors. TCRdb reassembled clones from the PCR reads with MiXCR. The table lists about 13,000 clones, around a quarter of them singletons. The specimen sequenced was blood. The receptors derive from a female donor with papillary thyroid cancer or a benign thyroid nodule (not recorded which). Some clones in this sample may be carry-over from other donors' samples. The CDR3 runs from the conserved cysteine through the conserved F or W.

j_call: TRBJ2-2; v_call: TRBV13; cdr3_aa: CASSHPPTGPNTGELFF
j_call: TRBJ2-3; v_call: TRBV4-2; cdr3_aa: CASSQAPGTSGSTDTQYF
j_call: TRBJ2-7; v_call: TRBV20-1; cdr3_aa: CSARLESSYEQYF
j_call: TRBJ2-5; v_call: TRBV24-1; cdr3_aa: CATSDFGGAETQYF
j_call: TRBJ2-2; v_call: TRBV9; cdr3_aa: CASSGTFSGELFF
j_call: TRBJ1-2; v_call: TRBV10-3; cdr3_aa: CATRRDRINYGYTF
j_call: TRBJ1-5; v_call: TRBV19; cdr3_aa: CASSWSRDQPQHF
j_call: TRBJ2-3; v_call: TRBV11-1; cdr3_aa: CASSFPTGENTDTQYF
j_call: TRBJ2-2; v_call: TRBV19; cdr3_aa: CASRPGTDTGELFF
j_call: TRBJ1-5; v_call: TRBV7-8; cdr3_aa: CASSLRAADQPQHF
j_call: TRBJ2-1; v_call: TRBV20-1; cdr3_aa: CSASRPRWDEQFF
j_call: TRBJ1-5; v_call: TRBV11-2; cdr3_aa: CASSLGQGSGNQPQHF
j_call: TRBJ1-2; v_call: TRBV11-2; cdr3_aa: CASSTTVPVYGYTF
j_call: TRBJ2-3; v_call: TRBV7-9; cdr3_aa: CASGQGSSTDTQYF
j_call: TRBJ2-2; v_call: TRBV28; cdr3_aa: CASSDPLGGSTGELFF
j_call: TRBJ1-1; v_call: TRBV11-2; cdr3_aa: CASSLEGGSRAEAFF
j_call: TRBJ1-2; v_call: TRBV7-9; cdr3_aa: CASSSNYGYTF
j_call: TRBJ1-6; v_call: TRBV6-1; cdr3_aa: CASSEDYVYSPLHF
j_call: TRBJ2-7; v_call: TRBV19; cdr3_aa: CASSIGGHRQYF
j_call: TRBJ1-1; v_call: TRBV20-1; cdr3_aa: CSANEGTPNTEAFF
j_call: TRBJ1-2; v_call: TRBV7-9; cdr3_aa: CASSLDRGGYGYTF
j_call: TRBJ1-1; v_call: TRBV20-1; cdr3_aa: CSARDRKGYRTEAFF
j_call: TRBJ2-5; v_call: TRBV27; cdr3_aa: CASSLSVTDRGAETQYF
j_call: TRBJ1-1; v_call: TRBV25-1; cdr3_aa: CASSEGAENTEAFF
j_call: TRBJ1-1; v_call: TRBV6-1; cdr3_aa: CASRSTQDRITEAFF
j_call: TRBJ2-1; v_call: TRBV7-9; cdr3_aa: CASSLGQGRVEQFF
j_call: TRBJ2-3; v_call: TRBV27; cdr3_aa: CATCLGPRTDTQYF
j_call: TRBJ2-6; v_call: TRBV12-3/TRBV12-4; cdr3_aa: CASSLARGSGANVLTF
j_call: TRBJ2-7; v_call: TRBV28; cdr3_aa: CASSLGLGTEQYF
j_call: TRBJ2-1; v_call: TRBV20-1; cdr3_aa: CSARDNGEQFF
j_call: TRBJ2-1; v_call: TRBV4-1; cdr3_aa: CASSDLATVYNEQFF
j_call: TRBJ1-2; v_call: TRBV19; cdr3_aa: CASKSPGGYGYTF
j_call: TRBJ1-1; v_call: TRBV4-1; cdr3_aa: CASSQPTGSTEAFF
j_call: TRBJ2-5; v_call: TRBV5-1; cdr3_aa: CASSLSGTAQETQYF
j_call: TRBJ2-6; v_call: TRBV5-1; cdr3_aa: CASSPGSLGTFFSGANVLTF
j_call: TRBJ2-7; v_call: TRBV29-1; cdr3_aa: CSVFSGTGGEQYF
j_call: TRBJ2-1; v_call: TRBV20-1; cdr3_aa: CSAWREGHYYNEQFF
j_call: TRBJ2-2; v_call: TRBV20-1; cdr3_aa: CSARRETGELFF
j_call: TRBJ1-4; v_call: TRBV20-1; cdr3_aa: CSARAGAEKLFF
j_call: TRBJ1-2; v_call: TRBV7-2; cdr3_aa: CASSPRVGGNYGYTF
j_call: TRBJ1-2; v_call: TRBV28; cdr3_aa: CASMATWGTGTGSNFNYGYTF
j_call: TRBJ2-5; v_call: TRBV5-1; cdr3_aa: CASSWQVGAKETQYF
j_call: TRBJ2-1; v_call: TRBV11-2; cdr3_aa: CASSLRTGDSNEQFF
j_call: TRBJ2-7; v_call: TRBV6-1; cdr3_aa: CASSEAGTSYEQYF
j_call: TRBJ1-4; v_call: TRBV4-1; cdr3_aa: CASSQVFRGGSVNEKLFF
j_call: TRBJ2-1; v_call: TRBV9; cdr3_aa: CASSVGGLISGREDNENEQFF
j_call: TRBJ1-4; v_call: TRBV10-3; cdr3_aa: CAISPGQEKLFF
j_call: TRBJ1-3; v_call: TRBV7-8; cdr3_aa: CASSFYGAGNTIYF
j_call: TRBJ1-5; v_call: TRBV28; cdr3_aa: CASISLHSNQPQHF
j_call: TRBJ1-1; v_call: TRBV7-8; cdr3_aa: CASSLAGANTEAFF
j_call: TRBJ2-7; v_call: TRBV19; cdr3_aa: CASRDRPSYEQYF
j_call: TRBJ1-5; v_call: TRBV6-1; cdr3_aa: CASRRTTGGAGQPQHF
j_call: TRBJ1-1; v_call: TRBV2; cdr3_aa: CASSIRSGGDTEAFF